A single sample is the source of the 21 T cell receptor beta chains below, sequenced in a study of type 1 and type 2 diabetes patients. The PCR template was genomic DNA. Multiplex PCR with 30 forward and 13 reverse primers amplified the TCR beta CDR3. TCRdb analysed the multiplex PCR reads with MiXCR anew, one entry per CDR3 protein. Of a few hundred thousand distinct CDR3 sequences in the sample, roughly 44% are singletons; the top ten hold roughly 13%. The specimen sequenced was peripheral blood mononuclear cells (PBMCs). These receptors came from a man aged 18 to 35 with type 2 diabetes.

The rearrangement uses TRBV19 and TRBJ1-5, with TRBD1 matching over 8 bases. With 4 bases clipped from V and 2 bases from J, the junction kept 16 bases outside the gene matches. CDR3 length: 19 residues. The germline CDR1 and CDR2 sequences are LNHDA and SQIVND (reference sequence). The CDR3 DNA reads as TGTGCCAGTAGTACGATACAGGGGGATCTCGAAGTCGGCAATCAGCCCCAGCATTTT. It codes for CASSTIQGDLEVGNQPQHF.

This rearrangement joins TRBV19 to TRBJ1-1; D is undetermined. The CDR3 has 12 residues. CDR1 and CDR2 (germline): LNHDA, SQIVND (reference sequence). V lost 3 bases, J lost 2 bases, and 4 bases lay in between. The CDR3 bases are TGTGCCAGTAGTATGGTTAACACTGAAGCTTTCTTT. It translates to CASSMVNTEAFF.

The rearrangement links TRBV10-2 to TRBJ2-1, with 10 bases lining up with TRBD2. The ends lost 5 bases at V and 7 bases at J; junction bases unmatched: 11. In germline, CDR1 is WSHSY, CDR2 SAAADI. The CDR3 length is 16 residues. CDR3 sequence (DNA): TGCGCCAGCAGTAGGCGGCTGGCTAGCGGGGGAAATGAGCAGTTCTTC. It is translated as CASSRRLASGGNEQFF.

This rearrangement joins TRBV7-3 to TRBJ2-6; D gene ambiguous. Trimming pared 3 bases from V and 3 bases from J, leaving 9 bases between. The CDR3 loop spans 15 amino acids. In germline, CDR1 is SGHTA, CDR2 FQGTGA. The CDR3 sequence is CASSFLRGGANVLTF. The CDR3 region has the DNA TGTGCCAGCAGCTTCCTTCGTGGTGGGGCCAACGTCCTGACTTTC.

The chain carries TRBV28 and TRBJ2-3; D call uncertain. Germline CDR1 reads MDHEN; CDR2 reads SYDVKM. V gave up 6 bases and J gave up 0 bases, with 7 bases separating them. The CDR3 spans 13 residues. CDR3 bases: TGTGCCAGCAGGTCGAGTAGCACAGATACGCAGTATTTT. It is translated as CASRSSSTDTQYF.

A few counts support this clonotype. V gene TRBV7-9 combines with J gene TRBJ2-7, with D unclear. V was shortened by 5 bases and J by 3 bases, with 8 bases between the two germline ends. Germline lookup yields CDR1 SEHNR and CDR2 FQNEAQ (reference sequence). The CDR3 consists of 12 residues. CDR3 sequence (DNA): TGTGCCAGCAGCCCCCATCGCTACGAGCAGTACTTC. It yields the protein CASSPHRYEQYF.

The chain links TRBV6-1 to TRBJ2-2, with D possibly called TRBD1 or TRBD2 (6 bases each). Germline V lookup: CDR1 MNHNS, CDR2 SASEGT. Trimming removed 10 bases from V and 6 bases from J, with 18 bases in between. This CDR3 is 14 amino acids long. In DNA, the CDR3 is TGTGCCACCAAGGAGGGGGGAATAGCCGGGGAGCTGTTTTTT. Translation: CATKEGGIAGELFF.

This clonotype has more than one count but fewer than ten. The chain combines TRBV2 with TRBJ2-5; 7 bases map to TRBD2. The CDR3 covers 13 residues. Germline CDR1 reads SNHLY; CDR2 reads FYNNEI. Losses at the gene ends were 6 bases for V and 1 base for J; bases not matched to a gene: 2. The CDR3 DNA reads TGTGCCAGCAGGGGGGGGGGCCAAGAGACCCAGTACTTC. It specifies CASRGGGQETQYF.

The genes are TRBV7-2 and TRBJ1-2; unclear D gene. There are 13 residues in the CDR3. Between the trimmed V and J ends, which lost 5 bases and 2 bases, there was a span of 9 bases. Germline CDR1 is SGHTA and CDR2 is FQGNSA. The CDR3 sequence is CASSQVRNYGYTF. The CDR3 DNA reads TGTGCCAGCAGCCAGGTTAGAAACTATGGCTACACCTTC.

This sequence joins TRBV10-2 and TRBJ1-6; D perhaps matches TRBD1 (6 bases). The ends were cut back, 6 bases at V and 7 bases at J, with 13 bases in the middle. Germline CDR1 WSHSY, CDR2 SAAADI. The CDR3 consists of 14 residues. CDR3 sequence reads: CASSTDRPNSPLHF. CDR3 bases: TGCGCCAGCAGCACGGACAGACCGAATTCACCCCTCCACTTT.

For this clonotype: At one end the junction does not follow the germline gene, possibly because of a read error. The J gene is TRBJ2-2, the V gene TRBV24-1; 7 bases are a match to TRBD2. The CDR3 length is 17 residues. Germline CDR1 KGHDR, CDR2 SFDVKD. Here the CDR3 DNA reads TGTGCCACCAGTGGTCTCCGGGACGGGGGGAACACCGAGGAGCTGTTTTTT. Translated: CATSGLRDGGNTEELFF.

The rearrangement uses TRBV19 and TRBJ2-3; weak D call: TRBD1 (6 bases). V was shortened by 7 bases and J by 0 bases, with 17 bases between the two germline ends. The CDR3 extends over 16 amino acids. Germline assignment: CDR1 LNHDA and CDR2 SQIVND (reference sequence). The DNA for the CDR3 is TGTGCCAGTAAGGAGAGGGGACACCCTAGCACAGATACGCAGTATTTT. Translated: CASKERGHPSTDTQYF.

The CDR3 nucleotides read TGTGCCAGCAGCCAGGGTGTTGAGCAGTTCTTC. Translation: CASSQGVEQFF. V usage is TRBV4-2 and J usage is TRBJ2-1; D remains unclear. The CDR3 contains 11 residues. Germline CDR1 is LGHNA and CDR2 is YNFKEQ. V lost 3 bases and J lost 9, with 6 bases in between.

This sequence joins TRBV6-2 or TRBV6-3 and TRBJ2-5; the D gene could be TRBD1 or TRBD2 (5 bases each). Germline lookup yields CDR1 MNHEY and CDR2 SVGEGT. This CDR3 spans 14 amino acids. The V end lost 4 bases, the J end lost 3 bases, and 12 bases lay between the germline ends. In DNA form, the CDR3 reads TGTGCCAGCAGTTCCAGGGTGGAGGAAGAGACCCAGTACTTC. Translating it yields CASSSRVEEETQYF.

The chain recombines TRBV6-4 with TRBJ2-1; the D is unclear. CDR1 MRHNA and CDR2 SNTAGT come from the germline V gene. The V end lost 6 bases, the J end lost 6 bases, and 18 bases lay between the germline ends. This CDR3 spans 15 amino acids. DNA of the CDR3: TGTGCCAGCAGCCCCGAAGTTGACAAGGGCAATGAGCAGTTCTTC. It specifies CASSPEVDKGNEQFF.

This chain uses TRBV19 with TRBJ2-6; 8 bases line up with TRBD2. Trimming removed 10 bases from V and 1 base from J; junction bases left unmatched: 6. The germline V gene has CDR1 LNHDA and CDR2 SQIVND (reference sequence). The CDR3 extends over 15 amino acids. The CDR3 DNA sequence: TGTGCCACCCAAAGCGGGGGTTCTGGGGCCAACGTCCTGACTTTC. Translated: CATQSGGSGANVLTF.

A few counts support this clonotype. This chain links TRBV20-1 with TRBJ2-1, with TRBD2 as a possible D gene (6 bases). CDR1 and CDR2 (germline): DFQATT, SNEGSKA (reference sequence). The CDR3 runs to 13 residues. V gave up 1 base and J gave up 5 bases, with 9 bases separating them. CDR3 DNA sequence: TGCAGTGCTAGAGCGGGAGACGACAATGAGCAGTTCTTC. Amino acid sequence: CSARAGDDNEQFF.

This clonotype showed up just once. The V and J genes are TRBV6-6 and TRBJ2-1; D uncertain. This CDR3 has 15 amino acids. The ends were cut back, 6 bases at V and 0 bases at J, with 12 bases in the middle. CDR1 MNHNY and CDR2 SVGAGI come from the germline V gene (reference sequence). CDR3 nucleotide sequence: TGTGCCAGCAGGCCTAGTGGGGTCTCCTACAATGAGCAGTTCTTC. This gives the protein CASRPSGVSYNEQFF.

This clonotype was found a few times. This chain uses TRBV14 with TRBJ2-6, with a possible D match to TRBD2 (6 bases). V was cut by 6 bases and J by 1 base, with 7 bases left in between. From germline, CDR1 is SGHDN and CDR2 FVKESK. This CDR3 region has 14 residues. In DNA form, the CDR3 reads TGTGCCAGCAGTCGGGGGTCTGGGGCCAACGTCCTGACTTTC. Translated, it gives CASSRGSGANVLTF.

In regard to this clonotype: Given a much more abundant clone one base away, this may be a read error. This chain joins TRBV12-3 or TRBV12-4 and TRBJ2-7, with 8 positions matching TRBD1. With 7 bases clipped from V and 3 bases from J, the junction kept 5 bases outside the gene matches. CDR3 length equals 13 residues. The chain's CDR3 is CASTEDRDYEQYF. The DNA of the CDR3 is TGTGCCAGCACCGAGGACAGGGACTACGAGCAGTACTTC.

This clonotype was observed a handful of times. The CDR3 here is CASSQGYTGELFF. The CDR3 DNA reads TGTGCCAGCAGCCAAGGTTACACCGGGGAGCTGTTTTTT. The chain employs TRBV4-2 and TRBJ2-2; D call uncertain. Germline CDR1 is LGHNA and CDR2 is YNFKEQ. V dropped 1 base and J dropped 3 bases, with 3 bases sitting between them. CDR3 length: 13 amino acids.